The 2 T cell receptor beta chains below were found in one sample sequenced in a study of identifying expanded T cells in peripheral blood. Sequenced by immunoSEQ multiplex PCR; TCRdb stores in-frame clones only, minus some. The table includes tens of thousands of clones, roughly 87% detected once. The material sequenced was blood. The receptors derive from a person aged 18-70 years in good health.

The chain combines TRBV30 with TRBJ1-2; D call uncertain. Germline CDR1 and CDR2: GTSNPN and SVGIG (reference sequence). The CDR3 covers 14 residues. Trimming removed 0 bases from V and 6 bases from J, with 14 bases in between. CDR3 loop: CAWSVFVDLNGYTF. CDR3 DNA sequence: TGTGCCTGGAGTGTTTTCGTGGATTTGAATGGCTACACCTTC. Together with reference TRBV30 and TRBJ1-2, the CDR3 gives the full variable domain: SQTIHQWPATLVQPVGSPLSLECTVEGTSNPNLYWYRQAAGRGLQLLFYSVGIGQISSEVPQNLSASRPQDRQFILSSKKLLLSDSGFYLCAWSVFVDLNGYTFGSGTRLTVV.

The chain uses TRBV6-5 and TRBJ1-2; D gene unclear. Deletions cut 5 bases from V and 1 base from J, with 14 bases between. CDR1 and CDR2 from the germline V gene are MNHEY and SVGAGI. The CDR3 extends over 15 amino acids. As DNA, the CDR3 is TGTGCCAGCAGTCCACTCGGCCGTCTTAACTATGGCTACACCTTC. This sequence encodes CASSPLGRLNYGYTF.